These 23 T cell receptor beta chains came from one sample sequenced in a study of CXCR3-negative and CXCR3-positive naive CD8 T cells. Points from the study as a whole: CXCR3-positive naive cells carried more hydrophobic TRB CDR3s than CXCR3-negative naive cells did.

Their antigens are not known. All TRB cDNA libraries came from 5' RACE performed with UMI labels. TCRdb reprocessed the 5' RACE reads and stores each CDR3 protein as one record, lacking DNA. The table for this sample gives 140,000 to 150,000 distinct CDR3 sequences. The sequenced sample was naive CXCR3+ CD8+ T cells from blood. Subset specified: CD45RO-CCR7+CD27+CD95- naive CD8+ T cells expressing CXCR3 (TNR3+). The source of these receptors is a human donor in good health. Some clones in this sample may be carry-over from other donors' samples.

The chain couples TRBV3-1 to TRBJ2-1; TCRdb gives TRBD1 as the D gene, but with no DNA this cannot be confirmed. There are 13 residues in the CDR3. The germline V gene has CDR1 LGHDT and CDR2 YNNKEL (reference sequence). The CDR3 is CASSTPPGTEQFF.

The chain recombines TRBV7-2 with TRBJ2-1; without DNA, the TCRdb call of TRBD2 cannot be checked. Germline-derived CDR1 and CDR2 are SGHTA and FQGNSA. CDR3 size: 15 residues. The chain's CDR3 is CASSFGAGSGSEQFF.

The chain uses TRBV6-5 and TRBJ1-1. The CDR3 spans 14 residues. Per the germline V gene, CDR1 is MNHEY and CDR2 is SVGAGI. The CDR3 is CASAYSVFDTEAFF.

The J gene is TRBJ2-2, the V gene TRBV12-3 or TRBV12-4; the TRBD1 assignment by TCRdb is unverifiable without DNA. This CDR3 is 15 amino acids long. CDR3 sequence: CAIQGENRVDGELFF.

The chain recombines TRBV19 with TRBJ1-2; TCRdb picks TRBD1, but there is no DNA to check that call. This CDR3 comprises 12 residues. Looked up from germline, CDR1 is LNHDA and CDR2 is SQIVND (reference sequence). The CDR3 spells CASSWGIHGYTF.

This rearrangement joins TRBV29-1 to TRBJ1-1; TCRdb indicates TRBD1, and absent DNA this call remains unverified. Germline CDR1 reads SQVTM; CDR2 reads ANQGSEA. The CDR3 sequence is 14 residues long. The CDR3 here is CSVINPQTGAEAFF. Filled out from reference TRBV29-1 and TRBJ1-1, the complete variable domain reads SAVISQKPSRDICQRGTSLTIQCQVDSQVTMMFWYRQQPGQSLTLIATANQGSEATYESGFVIDKFPISRPNLTFSTLTVSNMSPEDSSIYLCSVINPQTGAEAFFGQGTRLTVV.

The CDR3 here is CASSLAGRFAGELFF. V and J are TRBV7-8 and TRBJ2-2; TCRdb reports TRBD1, a call that lacks DNA to check it against. CDR1 is SGHVS, CDR2 FQNEAQ, per germline. This CDR3 region has 15 residues. Filled out from reference TRBV7-8 and TRBJ2-2, the complete variable domain reads GAGVSQSPRYKVAKRGQDVALRCDPISGHVSLFWYQQALGQGPEFLTYFQNEAQLDKSGLPSDRFFAERPEGSVSTLKIQRTQQEDSAVYLCASSLAGRFAGELFFGEGSRLTVL.

The chain has TRBV5-1 and TRBJ2-1. The CDR3 sequence is 12 residues long. Germline V CDR1 and CDR2: SGHRS, YFSETQ. The CDR3 here is CASSPIDNEQFF.

The chain combines TRBV4-3 with TRBJ1-1. This CDR3 is built from 13 residues. The germline V gene encodes CDR1 LGHNA and CDR2 YSLEER. CDR3 amino acids: CASSQGVDTEAFF.

The chain couples TRBV30 to TRBJ2-5; absent DNA, TCRdb's TRBD2 call cannot be checked. The CDR3 has 14 amino acids. Germline-derived CDR1 and CDR2 are GTSNPN and SVGIG (reference sequence). The CDR3 loop reads CAWSVLRAPETQYF.

The gene calls are TRBV6-2 or TRBV6-3 and TRBJ2-6. The CDR3 extends over 16 amino acids. The germline gives CDR1 MNHEY, CDR2 SVGEGT. CDR3 residues: CASSYSGVSGANVLTF.

The chain couples TRBV20-1 to TRBJ2-1; as DNA is missing, the TRBD2 call by TCRdb cannot be tested. The CDR3 is 15 amino acids. CDR1 is DFQATT, CDR2 SNEGSKA, per germline (reference sequence). The CDR3 region is CSAAMGLAGVNEQFF.

This chain joins TRBV29-1 and TRBJ2-7; the D gene TCRdb calls, TRBD1, cannot be checked with no DNA. Germline-derived CDR1 and CDR2 are SQVTM and ANQGSEA. CDR3 size: 13 residues. The CDR3 reads CSVGAGWAYEQYF.

The rearrangement joins TRBV5-1 to TRBJ2-4; as DNA is missing, the TRBD2 call by TCRdb cannot be tested. The CDR3 contains 16 residues. The germline V gene encodes CDR1 SGHRS and CDR2 YFSETQ. The CDR3 sequence is CASSDEGGGALNIQYF.

The chain recombines TRBV12-3 or TRBV12-4 with TRBJ2-1; TCRdb returns TRBD1, unconfirmable since there is no DNA. This CDR3 is 12 amino acids long. The CDR3 loop is CASKQGGNEQFF.

The rearrangement uses TRBV15 and TRBJ2-3; no DNA is available, so the TRBD1 call from TCRdb remains unchecked. The germline V gene has CDR1 LNHNV and CDR2 YYDKDF (reference sequence). The CDR3 runs 23 residues. CDR3 residues: CATSRDSPGGQGGPRTSTDTQYF.

The chain couples TRBV12-3 or TRBV12-4 to TRBJ2-1. This CDR3 comprises 15 residues. The CDR3 spells CASSLANKSYNEQFF.

The chain recombines TRBV20-1 with TRBJ2-3; the TRBD1 assignment by TCRdb is unverifiable without DNA. This CDR3 spans 14 amino acids. Germline lookup yields CDR1 DFQATT and CDR2 SNEGSKA (reference sequence). CDR3 sequence reads: CSVTTGERTDTQYF.

The V call is TRBV20-1, the J call TRBJ1-2; TCRdb indicates TRBD1, and absent DNA this call remains unverified. This CDR3 has 14 residues. Germline assignment: CDR1 DFQATT and CDR2 SNEGSKA (reference sequence). The CDR3 sequence: CSALKRGVNYGYTF.

The chain employs TRBV29-1 and TRBJ2-5; the D call of TRBD1 rests on TCRdb alone, since no DNA is present to check it. The CDR3 length is 13 residues. Germline assignment: CDR1 SQVTM and CDR2 ANQGSEA. The CDR3 sequence is CSITGGLRETQYF.

The chain joins TRBV6-5 to TRBJ2-7. Germline values: CDR1 MNHEY, CDR2 SVGAGI. The CDR3 runs 14 residues. CDR3 region: CASSYSSSFYEQYF.

The chain has TRBV11-3 and TRBJ2-3. This CDR3 is built from 14 residues. Looked up from germline, CDR1 is SGHNT and CDR2 is YENEEA. The CDR3 here is CASSFPDSTDTQYF.

This chain uses TRBV21-1 with TRBJ1-2. TRBV21-1 is reported as a pseudogene. CDR3 length: 11 residues. Here the CDR3 reads CASSPFYGYTF.